These 2 T cell receptor delta chains were sequenced from one sample in a study of Vδ1+ human thymocytes. Study-wide results and limits: Highly polyclonal TRG and TRD repertoires with Gaussian CDR3 length distributions appeared in thymus.

The antigens these receptors bind are not known. RNA was extracted from the cells and then reverse transcribed. The CDR3 regions were amplified by multiplex PCR from V-gene primers to a constant-region primer. TCRdb ran CATT on the multiplex PCR reads. This table has some 54,000 delta-chain clones, approximately 15% appearing once. The material sequenced was Vdelta1+ gamma-delta thymocytes from the thymus. As for subset: FACS-sorted CD3+ TCRalphabeta- TCRVdelta1+ TCRVdelta2- thymocytes. The receptors shown here come from a boy in the first two years of life who had congenital heart surgery.

The J gene is TRDJ1, the V gene TRDV1; 7 bases align to TRDD3. The J segment lost 0 bases and the V segment lost 1 base, leaving 20 bases of the junction unmatched. CDR1 is TSWWSYY and CDR2 is QGS in the germline V gene. The CDR3 consists of 21 residues. The CDR3: CALGERPSFRTGEQYTDKLIF. CDR3 DNA sequence: TGTGCTCTTGGGGAACGGCCTTCTTTCCGTACTGGGGAGCAGTACACCGATAAACTCATCTTT.

The count of this clone is one. The rearrangement joins TRDV1 to TRDJ1, with 10 nucleotides matching TRDD3. Germline CDR1 reads TSWWSYY; CDR2 reads QGS. The CDR3 extends over 27 amino acids. V lost 3 bases and J lost 0; bases outside the gene matches: 37. In DNA form, the CDR3 reads TGTGCTCTTGGGGATTCGTCCCCCTACTTGGGGGATACACCGATAGTGCACCGGGGTCTGTACACCGATAAACTCATCTTT. It translates to CALGDSSPYLGDTPIVHRGLYTDKLIF.